Below, 22 T cell receptor beta chains from the same sample are listed, as sequenced in a study of T cell clonality in common variable immunodeficiency. Method: immunoSEQ multiplex PCR; TCRdb's copy keeps in-frame clones and lacks some. The sample lists approximately 50,000 clones, none appearing once, the ten largest making up more than 2%. The specimen was peripheral blood mononuclear cells. Receptors were obtained from a person aged 18-70 years in good health.

This clone was counted at least ten times. Coverage ceases 3 residues before the CDR3 finishes, and the germline J gene fills in the end. This chain connects TRBV29-1 to TRBJ2-2; unclear D gene. CDR1 is SQVTM and CDR2 is ANQGSEA in the germline V gene. The CDR3 is 11 amino acids. Partial CDR3 DNA: TGCAGCGTTGTCCTCTATGAAAAG. Amino acids: CSVVLYEK. The complete CDR3 sequence is CSVVLYEKLFF.

About this clone itself: From the germline J gene comes the end of the CDR3, since the read stops 3 residues before it. The chain combines TRBV7-3 with TRBJ2-1; D is uncertain. The CDR3 spans 13 residues. The V gene's germline CDR1 is SGHTA and CDR2 FQGTGA. Deletions cut 2 bases from V and 8 bases from J, with 10 bases between. CDR3 DNA (partial): TGTGCCAGCAGCTTACGGAGCGCCGATGAG. It translates to CASSLRSADE. The CDR3, in full, reads CASSLRSADEQFF.

This clone was counted only a few times. Read data end 3 residues before the CDR3 end; the end is taken from the germline J gene. The chain couples TRBV19 to TRBJ2-6; possible D gene TRBD1, 5 bases. Germline CDR1 and CDR2: LNHDA and SQIVND (reference sequence). V shed 6 bases and J shed 3 bases, with 15 bases lying between them. This CDR3 comprises 16 residues. This CDR3 is CASRPPTERGANVLTF. The CDR3 bases that were read are TGTGCCAGTAGACCTCCGACAGAGCGTGGGGCCAACGTC.

Worth noting for this clone: The read terminates 3 residues before the CDR3 end, so the remaining end is supplied by the germline J gene. The V gene is TRBV29-1, the J gene TRBJ2-7; 8 nucleotides align to TRBD1. The germline V gene has CDR1 SQVTM and CDR2 ANQGSEA. The junction had 8 bases not matched to a gene; V was cut back by 7 bases and J by 6 bases. The CDR3 loop spans 12 amino acids. Here the CDR3 reads CSGSWTGTEQYF. CDR3 bases read: TGCAGCGGCTCGTGGACAGGGACCGAG.

The CDR3 loop reads CASTMDGGYGNTIYF. CDR3 DNA, as far as it was read: TGTGCCAGCACCATGGACGGGGGATATGGAAACACC. V and J are TRBV7-8 and TRBJ1-3; D is perhaps TRBD1 (5 bases). Read coverage stops 3 residues before the CDR3 terminus; the germline J gene supplies the remainder. Germline V CDR1 and CDR2: SGHVS, FQNEAQ. The CDR3 loop spans 15 amino acids. The ends were cut back, 7 bases at V and 3 bases at J, with 16 bases in the middle.

Comment on this clone: The read is 3 residues too short to cover the CDR3 end, so that end is filled in from the germline J gene. The chain employs TRBV5-1 and TRBJ2-7, with D perhaps given as TRBD1 or TRBD2 (5 bases each). The length of the CDR3 is 15 residues. The V gene lost 0 bases and the J gene lost 0 bases, with 10 bases spanning the gap. CDR1 is SGHRS and CDR2 is YFSETQ in the germline V gene. CDR3 DNA, as far as it was read: TGCGCCAGCAGCTTGGAGGCAGGGAGCTCCTACGAG. Amino acid sequence: CASSLEAGSSYE. The complete CDR3 protein is CASSLEAGSSYEQYF.

In its sample, this clone was seen many times. Coverage ceases 3 residues before the CDR3 finishes, and the germline J gene fills in the end. This chain joins TRBV7-9 and TRBJ1-2; TRBD1 matches at 8 bases. V was pared by 1 base and J by 6 bases, with 4 bases of the junction left unmatched. CDR1 and CDR2 (germline): SEHNR, FQNEAQ (reference sequence). This CDR3 contains 14 residues. CDR3 region: CASSLETQGDGYTF. CDR3 DNA (partial): TGTGCCAGCAGCTTAGAGACACAGGGGGATGGC.

This clone was picked up many times. The read comes to an end 3 residues before the CDR3 does, leaving the germline J gene to fill in the end. The chain joins TRBV7-3 to TRBJ2-7, with TRBD1 as a possible D gene (6 bases). With 5 bases removed from V and 1 base from J, the gap between germline ends came to 15 bases. The CDR3 runs 15 residues. Germline V lookup: CDR1 SGHTA, CDR2 FQGTGA. The CDR3: CASSPGAGTSYEQYF. The DNA read from the CDR3 is TGTGCCAGCAGCCCCGGCGCAGGGACATCCTACGAG.

There are many counts of this clone. The read ends 3 residues before the CDR3 terminus; that terminus is restored from the germline J gene. This chain joins TRBV20-1 and TRBJ2-3, with D perhaps TRBD2 (5 bases). The CDR3 is made up of 14 amino acids. V gave up 6 bases and J gave up 2 bases, with 15 bases separating them. CDR1 and CDR2 (germline): DFQATT, SNEGSKA (reference sequence). CDR3 region: CSAVPGGNTDTQYF. The sequenced CDR3 bases are TGCAGTGCCGTCCCAGGAGGAAACACAGATACG.

This clone has ten or more counts. The CDR3 goes on 3 residues after the read ends, and that part is filled in from the germline J gene. V usage is TRBV20-1 and J usage is TRBJ2-3; 7 bases are a match to TRBD2. From germline, CDR1 is DFQATT and CDR2 SNEGSKA (reference sequence). The CDR3 contains 12 residues. CDR3 sequence: CSARLAASTQYF. The CDR3 DNA, read in part, is TGCAGTGCTAGACTAGCGGCATCGACG.

This clone came up many times. The missing CDR3 end, 3 residues past where the read stops, is filled in from the germline J gene. The genes are TRBV11-2 and TRBJ1-1; D possibly corresponds to TRBD1 (5 bases). The CDR3 spans 14 residues. The V gene's germline CDR1 is SGHAT and CDR2 FQNNGV. CDR3 amino acids: CASSYSSGTHEAFF. Incomplete CDR3 DNA: TGTGCCAGCAGCTACTCATCCGGGACTCACGAA.

This clone was found many times. The CDR3 end is not reached by the read, which stops 3 residues before it; the germline J gene fills it in. V is TRBV5-5 and J is TRBJ1-4, with D perhaps TRBD1 (5 bases). V shed 0 bases and J shed 5 bases, with 8 bases lying between them. CDR1 SGHKS and CDR2 YYEKEE come from the germline V gene (reference sequence). CDR3 length: 14 residues. The CDR3 sequence is CASSLGQLNEKLFF. The part of the CDR3 DNA that was read is TGTGCCAGCAGCTTGGGACAGCTGAATGAAAAA.

This clone was seen repeatedly, ten times or more. The sequence runs out 3 residues before the end of the CDR3; the remainder is reconstructed from the germline J gene. The chain recombines TRBV14 with TRBJ2-3; D might be TRBD1 (6 bases). Germline V gene sequence: CDR1 SGHDN, CDR2 FVKESK. CDR3 size: 15 residues. The ends were cut back, 3 bases at V and 0 bases at J, with 10 bases in the middle. The CDR3 region is CASSQWTVSTDTQYF. Partial CDR3 DNA: TGTGCCAGCAGCCAGTGGACAGTTAGCACAGATACG. Using reference TRBV14 and TRBJ2-3 for the parts outside the CDR3, the full variable domain is EAGVTQFPSHSVIEKGQTVTLRCDPISGHDNLYWYRRVMGKEIKFLLHFVKESKQDESGMPNNRFLAERTGGTYSTLKVQPAELEDSGVYFCASSQWTVSTDTQYFGPGTRLTVL.

This clone was observed at least ten times. The CDR3 goes on 3 residues after the read ends, and that part is filled in from the germline J gene. The V and J genes are TRBV30 and TRBJ2-5, with 11 bases that match TRBD2. Germline V lookup: CDR1 GTSNPN, CDR2 SVGIG (reference sequence). Germline trimming cut 1 base from V and 6 bases from J; bases unmatched to any gene: 7. There are 15 residues in the CDR3. The CDR3 region is CAWSDGTSGGKTQYF. The CDR3 DNA, read in part, is TGTGCCTGGAGTGATGGGACTAGCGGCGGAAAGACC.

This clone was found many times. The read gets to within 3 residues of the CDR3 end, and the germline J gene fills in the rest. The chain has TRBV11-3 and TRBJ2-2; D perhaps matches TRBD1 (5 bases). V lost 9 bases and J 4 bases, leaving 12 bases between the germline ends. The CDR3 runs to 13 residues. The germline gives CDR1 SGHNT, CDR2 YENEEA. The sequenced part of the CDR3 DNA is TGTGCCAGTGGGCAGGGTGGCACCGGGGAG. Amino acids: CASGQGGTGE. The whole CDR3 region reads CASGQGGTGELFF.

Ten or more counts support this clone. The read stops 3 residues short of the end of the CDR3; the missing end is completed from the germline J gene. V usage is TRBV6-1 and J usage is TRBJ1-4, with D perhaps TRBD1 (5 bases). Trimming pared 3 bases from V and 5 bases from J, leaving 13 bases between. The CDR3 is 15 amino acids. The germline V gene has CDR1 MNHNS and CDR2 SASEGT. The CDR3 bases that were read are TGTGCCAGCAGTGACCCAGGGCGGGGAAATGAAAAA. This encodes CASSDPGRGNEK. In full, the CDR3 reads CASSDPGRGNEKLFF.

This clone has ten or more counts. The CDR3 end is not reached by the read, which stops 3 residues before it; the germline J gene fills it in. V usage is TRBV18 and J usage is TRBJ1-1; TRBD1 agrees at 7 bases. This CDR3 is built from 13 residues. V lost 5 bases, J lost 3 bases, and 3 bases stayed unmatched. CDR1 is KGHSH and CDR2 is LQKENI in the germline V gene. The part of the CDR3 DNA that was read is TGTGCCAGCTCAACAGGGGAGGACACTGAA. Translating it yields CASSTGEDTE. The entire CDR3 is CASSTGEDTEAFF.

In this sample, this clone turned up many times. The CDR3 is cut off 3 residues early in the read; its end comes from the germline J gene. This chain joins TRBV6-2 or TRBV6-3 and TRBJ1-2, with D perhaps TRBD1 (6 bases). Looked up from germline, CDR1 is MNHEY and CDR2 is SVGEGT. This CDR3 spans 14 amino acids. Trimming shortened V by 4 bases and J by 7 bases, and 16 bases separated the two germline ends. The CDR3: CASSLPQGLPGYTF. CDR3 DNA (partial): TGTGCCAGCAGTTTGCCACAGGGCCTGCCTGGC.

This clone was detected ten times or more. Read coverage stops 3 residues before the CDR3 terminus; the germline J gene supplies the remainder. The V and J genes are TRBV7-7 and TRBJ2-2; possibly TRBD1 for D (6 bases). Trimming cost V 5 bases and J 2 bases, with 9 bases left between them. Germline-derived CDR1 and CDR2 are SSHAT and FNYEAQ (reference sequence). This CDR3 comprises 14 residues. The DNA read from the CDR3 is TGTGCCAGCAGCCCGGGACAAAACACCGGGGAG. Its translation: CASSPGQNTGE. The entire CDR3 protein is CASSPGQNTGELFF. Full variable domain (rest looked up from reference TRBV7-7 and TRBJ2-2): GAGVSQSPRYKVTKRGQDVTLRCDPISSHATLYWYQQALGQGPEFLTYFNYEAQPDKSGLPSDRFSAERPEGSISTLTIQRTEQRDSAMYRCASSPGQNTGELFFGEGSRLTVL.

This clone was recorded many times. The read halts 3 residues ahead of the CDR3 end, with the missing end drawn from the germline J gene. The chain is built from TRBV19 and TRBJ1-1; D call uncertain. V was cut by 5 bases and J by 5 bases, with 9 bases left in between. Germline CDR1 is LNHDA and CDR2 is SQIVND (reference sequence). The CDR3 is made up of 12 amino acids. Incomplete CDR3 DNA: TGTGCCAGTAGTCCGGGGAGAACTGAA. It yields the protein CASSPGRTE. The full CDR3 protein reads CASSPGRTEAFF.

This clone was counted at least ten times. From the germline J gene comes the end of the CDR3, since the read stops 3 residues before it. J is TRBJ1-1 and V is TRBV5-1; perhaps TRBD1 as D (5 bases). V lost 6 bases, J lost 3 bases, and 12 bases lay in between. Germline V gives CDR1 SGHRS, CDR2 YFSETQ. The CDR3 consists of 13 residues. The CDR3 bases that were read are TGCGCCAGCAATATAGGGGTTGACACTGAA. Protein sequence: CASNIGVDTE. From start to end, the CDR3 is CASNIGVDTEAFF.

This clone was seen a few times. The read ends 3 residues early relative to the CDR3; the germline J gene fills the gap. The chain joins TRBV5-1 to TRBJ2-5; maybe TRBD2 (5 bases). There are 13 residues in the CDR3. Per germline, CDR1 SGHRS and CDR2 YFSETQ. V was shortened by 5 bases and J by 1 base, with 9 bases between the two germline ends. The CDR3 bases that were read are TGCGCCAGCAGTTACGGGGTCCAAGAGACC. Translation gives CASSYGVQET. The whole CDR3 sequence is CASSYGVQETQYF.